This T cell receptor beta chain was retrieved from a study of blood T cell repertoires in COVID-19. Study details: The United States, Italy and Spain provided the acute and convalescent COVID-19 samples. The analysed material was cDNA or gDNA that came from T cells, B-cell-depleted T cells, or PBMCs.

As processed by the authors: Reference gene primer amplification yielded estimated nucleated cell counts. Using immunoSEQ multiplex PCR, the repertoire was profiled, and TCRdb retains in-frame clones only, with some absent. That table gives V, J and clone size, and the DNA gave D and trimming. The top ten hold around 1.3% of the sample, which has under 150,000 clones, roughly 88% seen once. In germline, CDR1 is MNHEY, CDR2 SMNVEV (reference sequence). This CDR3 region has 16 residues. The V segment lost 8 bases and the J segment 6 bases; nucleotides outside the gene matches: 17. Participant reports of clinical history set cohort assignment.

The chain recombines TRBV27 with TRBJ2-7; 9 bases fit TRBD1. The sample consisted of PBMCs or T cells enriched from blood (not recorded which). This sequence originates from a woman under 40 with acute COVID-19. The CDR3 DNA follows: TGTGCCAGCTGCTCGACCCGGGACAGGGAGCTGTGCGAGCAGTACTTC. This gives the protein CASCSTRDRELCEQYF.